This entry describes one TCR beta chain. Its target is unknown. TCR alpha and beta CDR3 regions were amplified from RNA using iRepertoire nested multiplex PCR. Tissue mRNA or PBMC total RNA, about 90-400 ng, went into one-step reverse transcription and amplification. TCRdb analysed the multiplex PCR reads with MiXCR anew, one entry per CDR3 protein. The table has about 140,000 distinct CDR3 sequences, roughly two fifths seen once. The CDR3 has 16 residues. From germline, CDR1 is KGHDR and CDR2 SFDVKD. Trimming took off 5 bases at V and 0 bases at J, with 12 bases between the two ends. The entry originates in a study of glioma-infiltrating T cells. Study outcomes and limitations: CDR3 overlap between tissue and blood was very small. Above-expected tissue-blood divergence occurred in all gliomas, most in low-grade ones.

This chain connects TRBV24-1 to TRBJ2-2; D unresolved. The TCR sequence derives from a human donor with low-grade glioma or glioblastoma, undergoing nonglioma brain surgery, or in good health (not recorded which). Sequencing was done on a sample of glioma tissue, nonneoplastic brain tissue, or PBMCs (not recorded which). The CDR3 DNA is TGTGCCACCAGTGGGGGTTTGGGGTCGAACACCGGGGAGCTGTTTTTT. It codes for CATSGGLGSNTGELFF.